Presented here are 13 T cell receptor beta chains from one specimen sequenced in a study of graft-versus-host responses after intestinal transplantation. Sequencing used immunoSEQ multiplex PCR; TCRdb keeps in-frame clones, though not all of them. The sample lists about 4,800 clones, 20% to 30% seen once, with about 3.6% in the top ten. The starting material was alloreactive CD4+ T cells from a mixed lymphocyte reaction culture, obtained before transplantation. The subset here: CFSE-low proliferating T cells sorted from roughly six-day pre-transplant mixed lymphocyte reaction (GvH or HvG direction). The receptors originated from a human patient who was an organ donor for intestinal transplantation.

This clone was found a few times. This rearrangement joins TRBV7-9 to TRBJ2-4; a possible D gene is TRBD1 (5 bases). Trimming shortened V by 2 bases and J by 6 bases, and 14 bases separated the two germline ends. CDR3 length: 15 amino acids. In germline, CDR1 is SEHNR, CDR2 FQNEAQ (reference sequence). The CDR3 loop is CASSLFLGRLNIQYF. In DNA, the CDR3 is TGTGCCAGCAGCTTATTTCTGGGGCGGCTAAACATTCAGTACTTC. Together with reference TRBV7-9 and TRBJ2-4, the CDR3 gives the full variable domain: DTGVSQNPRHKITKRGQNVTFRCDPISEHNRLYWYRQTLGQGPEFLTYFQNEAQLEKSRLLSDRFSAERPKGSFSTLEIQRTEQGDSAMYLCASSLFLGRLNIQYFGAGTRLSVL.

In its sample, this clone ranks as large. An end of the junction does not agree with germline; a read error may underlie this. The chain joins TRBV2 to TRBJ2-7; 8 bases fit TRBD2. Germline loops: CDR1 SNHLY, CDR2 FYNNEI. The length of the CDR3 is 14 residues. The CDR3 sequence is CASSERPGLAEMWF. CDR3 nucleotides: TGTGCCAGCAGTGAAAGGCCAGGACTAGCCGAGATGTGGTTC.

This chain uses TRBV27 with TRBJ2-1; TRBD1 aligns across 9 bases. CDR1 and CDR2 (germline): MNHEY, SMNVEV (reference sequence). The CDR3 contains 15 residues. V gave up 7 bases and J gave up 7 bases; unmatched junction bases: 11. In DNA form, the CDR3 reads TGTGCCAGCAACAGCGCACAGGGGGCGAAGAATGAGCAGTTCTTC. This gives the protein CASNSAQGAKNEQFF.

The chain links TRBV6-5 to TRBJ2-7; D is possibly TRBD1 (6 bases). Trimming took off 5 bases at V and 2 bases at J, with 10 bases between the two ends. Germline values: CDR1 MNHEY, CDR2 SVGAGI. This CDR3 region has 13 residues. CDR3 nucleotides: TGTGCCAGCAGTGAACAGGGACCCTACGAGCAGTACTTC. Its protein product is CASSEQGPYEQYF.

This clone turned up a few times. The chain links TRBV5-1 to TRBJ2-2; D is perhaps TRBD1 (5 bases). This CDR3 comprises 14 residues. Trimming stripped 0 bases from V and 7 bases from J, with 10 bases between. From germline, CDR1 is SGHRS and CDR2 YFSETQ. This CDR3 reads CASSLGFQGGELFF. The CDR3 nucleotides are TGCGCCAGCAGCTTGGGTTTCCAGGGCGGGGAGCTGTTTTTT.

J is TRBJ2-7 and V is TRBV7-8; no clear D. Germline lookup yields CDR1 SGHVS and CDR2 FQNEAQ. The V end was cut by 1 base, the J end by 5 bases, with 15 bases between. The CDR3 sequence is 15 residues long. The CDR3: CASSLGAGSFDEQYF. The CDR3 nucleotides are TGTGCCAGCAGCTTAGGGGCAGGTAGTTTCGACGAGCAGTACTTC.

This clone is medium-sized (0.01 to 0.1%) within its sample. This chain connects TRBV5-6 to TRBJ1-2, with D perhaps TRBD1 (5 bases). Germline CDR1 reads SGHDT; CDR2 reads YYEEEE. V lost 4 bases, J lost 4 bases, and 17 bases lay in between. CDR3 length equals 15 residues. DNA of the CDR3: TGTGCCAGCAGCCCGGAGGGCAGGGTCACCTATGGCTACACCTTC. Protein sequence: CASSPEGRVTYGYTF.

This clone has more than one count but fewer than ten. This rearrangement joins TRBV6-5 to TRBJ2-7; TRBD2 matches at 8 bases. Trimming at V came to 4 bases and at J to 3 bases, leaving 2 bases not matched to a gene. The germline V gene has CDR1 MNHEY and CDR2 SVGAGI. This CDR3 has 13 amino acids. The CDR3 spells CASSFSGNYEQYF. In nucleotides, the CDR3 is TGTGCCAGCAGTTTTAGCGGGAACTACGAGCAGTACTTC.

The CDR3 DNA reads as TGTGCCAGTACAGTAGACGCGACTTTTTATGGCTACACCTTC. This gives the protein CASTVDATFYGYTF. This chain connects TRBV19 to TRBJ1-2; D call uncertain. Per germline, CDR1 LNHDA and CDR2 SQIVND (reference sequence). The V and J ends lost 7 bases and 5 bases respectively, with 17 bases between them. This CDR3 region has 14 residues.

The CDR3 spells CASSPTGKQNTEAFF. The CDR3 nucleotides read TGTGCCAGCAGCCCGACGGGGAAGCAGAACACTGAAGCTTTCTTT. This chain uses TRBV11-1 with TRBJ1-1; D gene unclear. The germline CDR1 and CDR2 sequences are SGHAT and FQDESV (reference sequence). This CDR3 comprises 15 residues. The germline V and J ends were trimmed by 5 bases and 1 base, with 14 bases remaining between them.

The genes are TRBV5-6 and TRBJ2-5; possible D gene TRBD2, 6 bases. V lost 4 bases, J lost 3 bases, and 13 bases lay in between. The CDR3 runs to 14 residues. Germline V lookup: CDR1 SGHDT, CDR2 YYEEEE. The CDR3 protein is CASSTGLRKETQYF. DNA of the CDR3: TGTGCCAGCAGCACGGGACTTCGGAAAGAGACCCAGTACTTC. The complete variable domain, with remaining parts taken from reference TRBV5-6 and TRBJ2-5, reads DAGVTQSPTHLIKTRGQQVTLRCSPKSGHDTVSWYQQALGQGPQFIFQYYEEEERQRGNFPDRFSGHQFPNYSSELNVNALLLGDSALYLCASSTGLRKETQYFGPGTRLLVL.

The chain links TRBV6-5 to TRBJ2-7; the D gene is possibly TRBD1 (6 bases). CDR1 MNHEY and CDR2 SVGAGI come from the germline V gene. V was clipped by 10 bases and J by 5 bases, with 18 bases between them. The CDR3 totals 13 residues. CDR3 nucleotide sequence: TGTGCCACCACAACAGGGTTGTACCACGAGCAGTACTTC. The encoded protein is CATTTGLYHEQYF.

This clone is classed as medium-sized. The V and J genes are TRBV11-3 and TRBJ2-3, with D perhaps matching TRBD2 (6 bases). CDR1 and CDR2 from the germline V gene are SGHNT and YENEEA. The V and J ends lost 0 bases and 4 bases respectively, with 11 bases between them. The CDR3 totals 15 residues. The CDR3 is CASSLDGASADTQYF. As DNA, the CDR3 is TGTGCCAGCAGCTTAGACGGGGCTAGCGCAGATACGCAGTATTTT.